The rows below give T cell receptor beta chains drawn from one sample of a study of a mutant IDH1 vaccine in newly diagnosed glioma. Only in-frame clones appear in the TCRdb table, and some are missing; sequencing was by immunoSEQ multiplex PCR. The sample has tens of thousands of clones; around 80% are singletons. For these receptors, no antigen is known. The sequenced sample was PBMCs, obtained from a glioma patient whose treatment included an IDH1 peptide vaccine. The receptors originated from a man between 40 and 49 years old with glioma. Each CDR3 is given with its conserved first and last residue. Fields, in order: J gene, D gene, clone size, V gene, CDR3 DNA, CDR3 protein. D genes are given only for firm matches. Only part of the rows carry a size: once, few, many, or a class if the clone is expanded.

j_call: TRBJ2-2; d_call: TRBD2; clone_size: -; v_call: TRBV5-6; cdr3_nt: TGTGCCAGCAGCTCTCTCGGGCGGGAGGGAAACACCGGGGAGCTGTTTTTT; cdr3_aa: CASSSLGREGNTGELFF
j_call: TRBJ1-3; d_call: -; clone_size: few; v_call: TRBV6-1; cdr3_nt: TGTGCCAGCAGTGAGTCCGGGGTGAGCTCTGGAAACACCATATATTTT; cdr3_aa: CASSESGVSSGNTIYF
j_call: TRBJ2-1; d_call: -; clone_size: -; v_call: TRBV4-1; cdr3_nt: TGCGCCAGCAGCCACCCGGACAGTGCCTACAATGAGCAGTTCTTC; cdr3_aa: CASSHPDSAYNEQFF
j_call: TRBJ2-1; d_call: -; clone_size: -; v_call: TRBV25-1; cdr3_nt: TGTGCCAGCAGTGGCCTAGCCTCCTACAATGAGCAGTTCTTC; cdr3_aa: CASSGLASYNEQFF
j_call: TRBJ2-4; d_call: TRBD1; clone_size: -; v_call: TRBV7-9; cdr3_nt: TGTGCCAGGCGGGTGACAGGGCGGAACATTCAGTACTTC; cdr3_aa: CARRVTGRNIQYF
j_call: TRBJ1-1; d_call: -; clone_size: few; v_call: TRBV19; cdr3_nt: TGTGCCAGGAACACTGAAGCTTTCTTT; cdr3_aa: CARNTEAFF
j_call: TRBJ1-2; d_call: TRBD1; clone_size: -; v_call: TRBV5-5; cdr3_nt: TGTGCCAGCAGGGAAGGGACAGGCGCTACTAACTATGGCTACACCTTC; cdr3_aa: CASREGTGATNYGYTF
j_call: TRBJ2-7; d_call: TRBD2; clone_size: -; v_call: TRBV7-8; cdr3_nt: TGTGCCAGCAGCTTTAGCCCCGCTAGCGGGAGCTACGAGCAGTACTTC; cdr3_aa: CASSFSPASGSYEQYF
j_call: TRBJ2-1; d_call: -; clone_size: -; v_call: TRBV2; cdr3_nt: TGTGCCAGCAGTGAAGGGCCTCCCGTCAATGAGCAGTTCTTC; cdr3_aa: CASSEGPPVNEQFF
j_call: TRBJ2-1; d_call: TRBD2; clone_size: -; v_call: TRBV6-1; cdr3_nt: TGTGCCAGCAGTGAATCGGCCGCGGGGGGAGGGGATGAGCAGTTCTTC; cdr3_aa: CASSESAAGGGDEQFF
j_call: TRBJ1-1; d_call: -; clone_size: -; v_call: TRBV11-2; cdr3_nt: TGTGCCAGCAGCTTTACGGGGGGTGGTACTGAAGCTTTCTTT; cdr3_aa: CASSFTGGGTEAFF
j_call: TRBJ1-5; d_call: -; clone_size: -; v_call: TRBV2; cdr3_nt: TGTGCCAGCAGTGAACTGGGGAATCAGCCCCAGCATTTT; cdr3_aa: CASSELGNQPQHF
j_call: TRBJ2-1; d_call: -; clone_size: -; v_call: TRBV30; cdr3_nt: TGTGCCTGGACGGAGGGTAGCATGCACAATGAGCAGTTCTTC; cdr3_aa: CAWTEGSMHNEQFF
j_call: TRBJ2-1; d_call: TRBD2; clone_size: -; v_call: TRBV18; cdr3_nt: TGTGCCAGCTCACCTAATCGGGAGGTTCACAATGAGCAGTTCTTC; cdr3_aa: CASSPNREVHNEQFF
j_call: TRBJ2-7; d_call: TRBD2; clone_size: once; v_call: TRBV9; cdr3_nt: TGTGCCAGCACCCCCCGGGCCGGGAGGGCCATAGCCGAGCAGTACTTC; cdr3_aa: CASTPRAGRAIAEQYF
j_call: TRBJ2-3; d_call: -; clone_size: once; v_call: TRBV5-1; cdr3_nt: TGCGCCAGCAGCTTGGGACGGCAGGGGCGCACAGATACGCAGTATTTT; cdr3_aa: CASSLGRQGRTDTQYF
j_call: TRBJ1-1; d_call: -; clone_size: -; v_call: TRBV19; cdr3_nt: TGTGCCAGTAGTATTGGGTCAGCCAACACTGAAGCTTTCTTT; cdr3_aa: CASSIGSANTEAFF
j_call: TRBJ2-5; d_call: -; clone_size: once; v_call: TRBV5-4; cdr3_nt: TGTGCCAGCAGCTTGAACCAGGGGGAGACCCAGTACTTC; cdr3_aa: CASSLNQGETQYF
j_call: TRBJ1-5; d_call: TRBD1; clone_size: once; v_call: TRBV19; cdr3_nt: TGTGCCAGTGACAGGGGGGCCGGGTATAGCAATCAGCCCCAGCATTTT; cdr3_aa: CASDRGAGYSNQPQHF
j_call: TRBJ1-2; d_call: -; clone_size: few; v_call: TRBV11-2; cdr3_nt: TGTGCCAGCAGCTTAGCCGGGGGGAATGATGGCTACACCTTC; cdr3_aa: CASSLAGGNDGYTF
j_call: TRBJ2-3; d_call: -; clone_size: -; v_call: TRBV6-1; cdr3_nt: TGTGCCAGCCGGGACCGTCCGGAGCTCGATACGCAGTATTTT; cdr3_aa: CASRDRPELDTQYF
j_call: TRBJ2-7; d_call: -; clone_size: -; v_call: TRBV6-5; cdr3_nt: TGTGCCAGCAGATCCACGAAAGCGTCCCGGAAAGAGCAGTACTTC; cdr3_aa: CASRSTKASRKEQYF
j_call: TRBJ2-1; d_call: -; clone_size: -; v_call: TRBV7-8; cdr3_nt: TGTGCCAGCAGCCGACACCTCGGAGCGGACAATGAGCAGTTCTTC; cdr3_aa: CASSRHLGADNEQFF
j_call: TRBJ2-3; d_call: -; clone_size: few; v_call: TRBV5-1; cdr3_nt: TGCGCCAGCAGCATGGGACAAACCTCAGATACGCAGTATTTT; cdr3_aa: CASSMGQTSDTQYF
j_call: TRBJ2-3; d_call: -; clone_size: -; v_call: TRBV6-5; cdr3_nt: TGTGCCAGCAGTTACATCGGACGCCGATCCACAGATACGCAGTATTTT; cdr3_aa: CASSYIGRRSTDTQYF
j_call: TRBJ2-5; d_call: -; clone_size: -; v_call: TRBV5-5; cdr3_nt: TGTGCCAGCAGCCCCTCTATTTCTCTGGAGACCCAGTACTTC; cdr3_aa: CASSPSISLETQYF
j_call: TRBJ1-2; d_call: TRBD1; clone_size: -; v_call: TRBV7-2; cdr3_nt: TGTGCCAGTAACCTGGGACAGGGGAATCGGGGCTACACCTTC; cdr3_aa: CASNLGQGNRGYTF
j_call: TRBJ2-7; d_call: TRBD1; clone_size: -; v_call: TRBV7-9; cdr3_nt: TGTGCCAGCAGCCGGGGACAGCTGGGGCAGTACTTC; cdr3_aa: CASSRGQLGQYF
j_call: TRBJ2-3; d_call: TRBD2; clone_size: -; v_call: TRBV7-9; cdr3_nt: TGTGCCAGCAGCGTTAGCGTGGGACTAGCGGGCACAGATACGCAGTATTTT; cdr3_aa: CASSVSVGLAGTDTQYF
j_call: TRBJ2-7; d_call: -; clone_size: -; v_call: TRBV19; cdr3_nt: TGTGCCAGCGGGACCTACGAGCAGTACTTC; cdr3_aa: CASGTYEQYF
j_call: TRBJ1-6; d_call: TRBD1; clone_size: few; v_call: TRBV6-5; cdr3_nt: TGTGCCAGCAGCCCCTCGACAGGGGTCGGTTCACCCCTCCACTTT; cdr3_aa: CASSPSTGVGSPLHF
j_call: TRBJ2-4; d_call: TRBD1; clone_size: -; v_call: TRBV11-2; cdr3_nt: TGTGCCAGCAGCTTCGAACCCATTACCCGGGACAGGGGCTACCTGTGCTTC; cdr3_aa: CASSFEPITRDRGYLCF
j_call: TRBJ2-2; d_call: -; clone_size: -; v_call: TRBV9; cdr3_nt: TGTGCCAGCAGCGTAGTCGATCAGACCGGGGAGCTGTTTTTT; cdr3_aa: CASSVVDQTGELFF
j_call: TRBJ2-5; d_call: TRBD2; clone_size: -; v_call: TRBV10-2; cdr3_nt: TGCGCCAGCAGTGAGTCGAGAGGGGCTGGGGGGGCCCAGTACTTC; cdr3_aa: CASSESRGAGGAQYF
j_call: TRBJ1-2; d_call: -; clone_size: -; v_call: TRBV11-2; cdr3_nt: TGTGCCAGCAGCGGGGTAAACTATGGCTACACCTTC; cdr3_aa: CASSGVNYGYTF
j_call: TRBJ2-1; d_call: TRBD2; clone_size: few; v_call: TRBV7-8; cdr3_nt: TGTGCCAGCAGCTTAGCCGGGACTAGTCATGAGCAGTTCTTC; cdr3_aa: CASSLAGTSHEQFF
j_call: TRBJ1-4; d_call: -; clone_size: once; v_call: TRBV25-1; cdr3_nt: TGTGCCAGCAGTGGACGACCGGGACCGGAGGAAAAACTGTTTTTT; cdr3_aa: CASSGRPGPEEKLFF
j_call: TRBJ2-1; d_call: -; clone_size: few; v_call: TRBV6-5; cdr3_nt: TGTGCCAGCAGTTATTATCAGGGTAGGGATGAGCAGTTCTTC; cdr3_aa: CASSYYQGRDEQFF
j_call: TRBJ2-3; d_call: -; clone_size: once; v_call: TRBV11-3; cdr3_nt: TGTGCCAGCAGCTCCCGGACTGGCCCTTTCGCAGATACGCAGTATTTT; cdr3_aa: CASSSRTGPFADTQYF
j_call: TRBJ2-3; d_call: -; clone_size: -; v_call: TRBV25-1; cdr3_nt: TGTGCCAGCAGTGCTTTAGATACGCAGTATTTT; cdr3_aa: CASSALDTQYF
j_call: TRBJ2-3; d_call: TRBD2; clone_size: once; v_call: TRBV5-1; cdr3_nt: TGCGCCAGCAGCTTGCAACAGATTAGCGGGATGACTCACCCAGATACGCAGTATTTT; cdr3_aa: CASSLQQISGMTHPDTQYF
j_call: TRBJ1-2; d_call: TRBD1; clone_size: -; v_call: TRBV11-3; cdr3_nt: TGTGCCAGCAGCCCTGGGGGAGGGGGCTTTGGCTACACCTTC; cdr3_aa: CASSPGGGGFGYTF
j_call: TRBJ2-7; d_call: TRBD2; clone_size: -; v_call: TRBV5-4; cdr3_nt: TGTGCCAGCAGCTTACGTCTAGCGGGGACCTACGAGCAGTACTTC; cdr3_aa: CASSLRLAGTYEQYF
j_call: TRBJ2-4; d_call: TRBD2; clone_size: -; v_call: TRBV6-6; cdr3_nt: TGTGCCAGCAGACAGACCCCGGGACTAGCGGGGGACATTCAGTACTTC; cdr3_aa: CASRQTPGLAGDIQYF
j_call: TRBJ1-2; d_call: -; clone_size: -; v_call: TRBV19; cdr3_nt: TGTGCCAGTAGTATAATGCGGGCGGAGTATGGCTACACCTTC; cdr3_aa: CASSIMRAEYGYTF
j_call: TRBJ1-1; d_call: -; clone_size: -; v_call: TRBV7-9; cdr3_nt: TGTGCCAGCAGCTTCGGGGGGATAGTTGAAGCTTTCTTT; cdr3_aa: CASSFGGIVEAFF
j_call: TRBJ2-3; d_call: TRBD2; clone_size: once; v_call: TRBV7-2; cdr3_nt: TGTGCCAGCAGCCCTAGCGGGAGGGTTGATTGGGCAGATACGCAGTATTTT; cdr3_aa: CASSPSGRVDWADTQYF
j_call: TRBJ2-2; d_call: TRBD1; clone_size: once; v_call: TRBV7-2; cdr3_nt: TGTGCCAGCAGCTCTACCCGGGACAGGGGAATCACCGGGGAGCTGTTTTTT; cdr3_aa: CASSSTRDRGITGELFF
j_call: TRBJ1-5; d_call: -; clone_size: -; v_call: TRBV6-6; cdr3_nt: TGTGCCAGCAGTTACTCAGTTAGCAATCAGCCCCAGCATTTT; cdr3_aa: CASSYSVSNQPQHF
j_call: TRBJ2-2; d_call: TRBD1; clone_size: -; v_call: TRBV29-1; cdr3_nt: TGCAGCGTTACGACAGGGGCCACCGGGGAGCTGTTTTTT; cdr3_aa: CSVTTGATGELFF
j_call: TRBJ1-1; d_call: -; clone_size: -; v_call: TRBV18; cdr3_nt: TGTGCCAGCTCACATTCCGGGACGGAGAACACTGAAGCTTTCTTT; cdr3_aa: CASSHSGTENTEAFF
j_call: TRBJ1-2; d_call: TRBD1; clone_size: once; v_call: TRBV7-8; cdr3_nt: TGTGCCAGCAGTTACGACAGGGCGAATAACTATGGCTACACCTTC; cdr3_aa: CASSYDRANNYGYTF
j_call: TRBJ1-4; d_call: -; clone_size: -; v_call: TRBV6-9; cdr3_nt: TGTGCCAGCAGTTTGAGGGGGAGCCGAACGGAAAAACTGTTTTTT; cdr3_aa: CASSLRGSRTEKLFF
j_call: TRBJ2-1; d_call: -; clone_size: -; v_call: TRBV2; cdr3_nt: TGTGCCAGCAGTTACACTAGCCACCGCGGCAATGAGCAGTTCTTC; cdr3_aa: CASSYTSHRGNEQFF
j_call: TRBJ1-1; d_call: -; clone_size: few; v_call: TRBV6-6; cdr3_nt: TGTGCCAGCAGTTACCTCCCAGACAGACACCCTGAAGCTTTCTTT; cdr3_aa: CASSYLPDRHPEAFF